The rows below give T cell receptor beta chains drawn from one sample of a study of blood T cell repertoires in COVID-19. Only in-frame clones appear in the TCRdb table, and some are missing; sequencing was by immunoSEQ multiplex PCR. The repertoire holds about 310,000 clones, with 85% as singletons. Sequencing was carried out using PBMCs or T cells enriched from blood (not recorded which). The source is a woman aged 30 to 39 who had been exposed to COVID-19. Both conserved end residues are part of each CDR3. D genes are given only for firm matches. A row's size may be missing; if present it is once, few, many or a size class.

.	.	TRBV20-1	TRBJ1-2	TGCAGTGCTAGTTTGACAGCGAACTATGGCTACACCTTC	CSASLTANYGYTF
TRBD1	.	TRBV19	TRBJ1-2	TGTGCCAGTAGTATAAAAGTCGGGGCAGGGGGAGATGGTGGCTACACCTTC	CASSIKVGAGGDGGYTF
.	.	TRBV6-5	TRBJ2-7	TGTGCCAGCAGCCTGGGGGGATACGAGCAGTACTTC	CASSLGGYEQYF
TRBD1	.	TRBV28	TRBJ2-1	TGTGCCAGCAGTTTATTAGGGGACAGGGGCCGTAATGAGCAGTTCTTC	CASSLLGDRGRNEQFF
TRBD1	.	TRBV7-9	TRBJ2-1	TGTGCCAGCAGCTTTGGACAGGGTGAGCAGTTCTTC	CASSFGQGEQFF
TRBD1	few	TRBV24-1	TRBJ1-4	TGTGCCACCAGTGACGCCGGGACAGGGGTTGAAAAACTGTTTTTT	CATSDAGTGVEKLFF
TRBD2	.	TRBV6-5	TRBJ2-7	TGTGCCAGCAGGGGGGGGAATTACGAGCAGTACTTC	CASRGGNYEQYF
TRBD2	.	TRBV19	TRBJ2-1	TGTGCCAGTAGTATGACTAGCGGGGTGAATGAGCAGTTCTTC	CASSMTSGVNEQFF
TRBD1	.	TRBV5-1	TRBJ2-1	TGCGCCAGCAGCTCGACAGGGATCTCCTACAATGAGCAGTTCTTC	CASSSTGISYNEQFF
.	.	TRBV4-1	TRBJ2-1	TGCGCCAGCAGCCAGGACAGTTACAATGAGCAGTTCTTC	CASSQDSYNEQFF
TRBD1	.	TRBV7-6	TRBJ1-4	TGTGCCAGCAGTTCGACAGGGCCGGGAGAAAAACTGTTTTTT	CASSSTGPGEKLFF
.	.	TRBV28	TRBJ2-2	TGTGCCAGCAGTTCAGGGTCCCACGGGGAGCTGTTTTTT	CASSSGSHGELFF
TRBD2	.	TRBV30	TRBJ2-3	TGTGCCTGGAGTTTGAAAAGTTCGGGGGGTACGCAGTATTTT	CAWSLKSSGGTQYF
.	once	TRBV20-1	TRBJ2-3	TGCAGTGCTCGATACGGTAATACGCAGTATTTT	CSARYGNTQYF
.	.	TRBV28	TRBJ2-1	TGTGCCAGCAGTTTCGGAGCCTACAATGAGCAGTTCTTC	CASSFGAYNEQFF
TRBD2	.	TRBV3-1/TRBV3-2	TRBJ2-5	TGTGCCAGCAGCCAGGCGACTAGCGGGGCACACTTC	CASSQATSGAHF
TRBD1	.	TRBV10-2	TRBJ2-3	TGCGCCAGCAATTCTAGGACAGGGCCGGATACGCAGTATTTT	CASNSRTGPDTQYF
.	.	TRBV5-1	TRBJ2-1	TGCGCCAGCAGCTCCCGGACTCTTGTCGATGAGCAGTTCTTC	CASSSRTLVDEQFF
.	.	TRBV9	TRBJ1-1	TGTGCCAGCAGCGTAGGCTGGGGTAGGGGCACTGAAGCTTTCTTT	CASSVGWGRGTEAFF
TRBD1	.	TRBV30	TRBJ1-5	TGTGCCTGGAGTGTTGGGACAGGGAATCAGCCCCAGCATTTT	CAWSVGTGNQPQHF
.	.	TRBV7-6	TRBJ2-3	TGTGCCAGCAGCTCAGGGCCATCAGATACGCAGTATTTT	CASSSGPSDTQYF
TRBD1	few	TRBV5-4	TRBJ1-2	TGTGCCAGCAGCGAGGGACAGAACTATGGCTACACCTTC	CASSEGQNYGYTF